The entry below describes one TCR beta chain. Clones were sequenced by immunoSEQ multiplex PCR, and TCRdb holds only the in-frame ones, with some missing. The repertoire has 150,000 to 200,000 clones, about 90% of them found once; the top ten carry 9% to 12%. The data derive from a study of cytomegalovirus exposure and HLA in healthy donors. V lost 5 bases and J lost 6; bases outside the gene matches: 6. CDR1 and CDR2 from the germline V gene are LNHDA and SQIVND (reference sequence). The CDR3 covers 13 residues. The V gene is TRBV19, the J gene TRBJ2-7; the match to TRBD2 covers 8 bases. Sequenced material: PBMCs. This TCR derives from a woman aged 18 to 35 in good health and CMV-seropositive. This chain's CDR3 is CASSDRRGGEQYF. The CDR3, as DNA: TGTGCCAGTAGTGATCGACGGGGGGGCGAGCAGTACTTC.